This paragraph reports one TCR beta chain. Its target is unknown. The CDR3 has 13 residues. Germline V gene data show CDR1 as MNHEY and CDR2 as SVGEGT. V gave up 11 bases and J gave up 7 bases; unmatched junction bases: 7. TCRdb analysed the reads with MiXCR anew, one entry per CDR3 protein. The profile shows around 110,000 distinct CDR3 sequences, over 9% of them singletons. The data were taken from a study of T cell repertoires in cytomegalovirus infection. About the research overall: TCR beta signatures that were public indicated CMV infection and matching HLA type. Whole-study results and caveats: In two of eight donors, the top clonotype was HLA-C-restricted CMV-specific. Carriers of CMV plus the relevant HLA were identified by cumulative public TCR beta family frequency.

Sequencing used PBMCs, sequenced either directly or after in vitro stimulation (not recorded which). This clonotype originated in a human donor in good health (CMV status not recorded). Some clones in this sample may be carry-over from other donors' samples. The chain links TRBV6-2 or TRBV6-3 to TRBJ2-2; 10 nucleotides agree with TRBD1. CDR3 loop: CAGRQGAVGELFF. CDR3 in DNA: TGTGCCGGTAGACAGGGGGCCGTCGGGGAGCTGTTTTTT.